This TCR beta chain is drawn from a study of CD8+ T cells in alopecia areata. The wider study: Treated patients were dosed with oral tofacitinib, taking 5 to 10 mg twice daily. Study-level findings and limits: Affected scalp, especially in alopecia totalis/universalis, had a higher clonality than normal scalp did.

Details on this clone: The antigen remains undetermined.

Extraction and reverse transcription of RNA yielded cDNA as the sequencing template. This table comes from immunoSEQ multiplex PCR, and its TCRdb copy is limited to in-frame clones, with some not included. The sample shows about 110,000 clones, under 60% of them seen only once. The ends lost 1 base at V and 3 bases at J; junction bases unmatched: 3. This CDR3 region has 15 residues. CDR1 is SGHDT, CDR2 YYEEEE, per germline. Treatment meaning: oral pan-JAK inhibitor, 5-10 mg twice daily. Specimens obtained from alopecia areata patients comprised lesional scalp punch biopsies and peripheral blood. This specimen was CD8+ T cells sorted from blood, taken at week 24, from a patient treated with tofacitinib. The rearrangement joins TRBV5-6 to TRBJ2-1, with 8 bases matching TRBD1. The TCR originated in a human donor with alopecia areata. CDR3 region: CASSLQGAYYNEQFF. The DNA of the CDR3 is TGTGCCAGCAGCTTGCAGGGGGCCTACTACAATGAGCAGTTCTTC.